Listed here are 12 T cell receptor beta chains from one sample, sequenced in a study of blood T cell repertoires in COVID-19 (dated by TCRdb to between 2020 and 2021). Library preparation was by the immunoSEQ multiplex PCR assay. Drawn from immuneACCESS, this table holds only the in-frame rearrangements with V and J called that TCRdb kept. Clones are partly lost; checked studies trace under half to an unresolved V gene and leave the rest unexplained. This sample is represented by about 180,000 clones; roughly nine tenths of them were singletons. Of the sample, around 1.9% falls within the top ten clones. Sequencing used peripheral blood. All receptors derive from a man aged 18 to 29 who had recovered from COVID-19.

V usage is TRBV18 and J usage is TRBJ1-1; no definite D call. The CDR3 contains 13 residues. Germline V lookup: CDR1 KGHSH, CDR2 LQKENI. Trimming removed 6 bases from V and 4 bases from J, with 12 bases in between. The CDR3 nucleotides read TGTGCCAGCTCCCCTAAACTGAGCACTGAAGCTTTCTTT. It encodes CASSPKLSTEAFF. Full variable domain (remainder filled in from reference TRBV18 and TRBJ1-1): NAGVMQNPRHLVRRRGQEARLRCSPMKGHSHVYWYRQLPEEGLKFMVYLQKENIIDESGMPKERFSAEFPKEGPSILRIQQVVRGDSAAYFCASSPKLSTEAFFGQGTRLTVV.

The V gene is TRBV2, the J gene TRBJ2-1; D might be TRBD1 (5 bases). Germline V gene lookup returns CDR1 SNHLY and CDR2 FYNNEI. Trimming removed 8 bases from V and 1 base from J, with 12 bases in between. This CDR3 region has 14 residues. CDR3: CASHQAGSYNEQFF. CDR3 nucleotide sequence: TGTGCCAGCCACCAGGCAGGGTCCTACAATGAGCAGTTCTTC.

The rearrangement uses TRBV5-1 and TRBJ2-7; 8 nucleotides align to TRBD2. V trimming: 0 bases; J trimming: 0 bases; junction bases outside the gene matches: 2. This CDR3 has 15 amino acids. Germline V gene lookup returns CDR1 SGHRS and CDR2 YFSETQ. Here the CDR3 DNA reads TGCGCCAGCAGCTTGGTTGGGACTAGCTCCTACGAGCAGTACTTC. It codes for CASSLVGTSSYEQYF. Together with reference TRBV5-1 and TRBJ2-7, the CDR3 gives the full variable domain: KAGVTQTPRYLIKTRGQQVTLSCSPISGHRSVSWYQQTPGQGLQFLFEYFSETQRNKGNFPGRFSGRQFSNSRSEMNVSTLELGDSALYLCASSLVGTSSYEQYFGPGTRLTVT.

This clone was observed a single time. As DNA, the CDR3 is TGTGCCAGCAGACCTGGCAGGGACACCATATACGAGCAGTACTTC. Its translation is CASRPGRDTIYEQYF. The chain is built from TRBV6-2 or TRBV6-3 and TRBJ2-7, with a weak D call TRBD1 (6 bases). Per germline, CDR1 MNHEY and CDR2 SVGEGT. The V end was cut by 6 bases, the J end by 4 bases, with 19 bases between. The CDR3 loop spans 15 amino acids.

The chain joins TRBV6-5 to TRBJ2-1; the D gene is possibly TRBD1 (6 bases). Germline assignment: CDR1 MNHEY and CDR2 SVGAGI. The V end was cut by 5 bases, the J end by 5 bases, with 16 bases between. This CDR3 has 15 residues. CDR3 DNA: TGTGCCAGCAGTCCATTAGGGACACCCAACAATGAGCAGTTCTTC. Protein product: CASSPLGTPNNEQFF.

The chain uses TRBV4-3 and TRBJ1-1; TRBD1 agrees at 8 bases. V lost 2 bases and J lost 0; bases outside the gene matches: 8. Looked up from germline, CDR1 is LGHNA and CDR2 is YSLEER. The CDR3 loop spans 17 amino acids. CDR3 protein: CASSQQDRGTMNTEAFF. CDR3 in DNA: TGCGCCAGCAGCCAACAAGACAGGGGAACGATGAACACTGAAGCTTTCTTT.

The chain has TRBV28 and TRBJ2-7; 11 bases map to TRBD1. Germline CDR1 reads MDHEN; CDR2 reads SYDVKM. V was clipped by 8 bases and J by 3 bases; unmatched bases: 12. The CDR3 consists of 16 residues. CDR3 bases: TGTGCCAGCCTCTTAGGATATGGGACAGGGGGCTACGAGCAGTACTTC. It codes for CASLLGYGTGGYEQYF.

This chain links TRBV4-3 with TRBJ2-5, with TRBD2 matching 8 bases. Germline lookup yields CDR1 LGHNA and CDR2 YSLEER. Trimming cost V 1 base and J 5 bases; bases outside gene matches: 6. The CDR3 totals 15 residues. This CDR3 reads CASSQGAGVGETQYF. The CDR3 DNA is TGCGCCAGCAGCCAAGGAGCGGGAGTTGGTGAGACCCAGTACTTC.

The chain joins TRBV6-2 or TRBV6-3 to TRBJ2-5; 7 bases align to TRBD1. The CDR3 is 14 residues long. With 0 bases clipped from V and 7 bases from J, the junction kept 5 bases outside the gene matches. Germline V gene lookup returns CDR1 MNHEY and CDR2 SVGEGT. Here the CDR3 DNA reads TGTGCCAGCAGTTACTCCCCGGGACAGAGGACCCAGTACTTC. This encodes CASSYSPGQRTQYF.

In DNA form, the CDR3 reads TGTGCCAGCAGTCCGGGACAGGGGGCCGCTGAGGAGCAGTACTTC. Translated: CASSPGQGAAEEQYF. The chain is built from TRBV6-5 and TRBJ2-7; 12 bases agree with TRBD1. The germline gives CDR1 MNHEY, CDR2 SVGAGI. Losses at the gene ends were 5 bases for V and 7 bases for J; bases not matched to a gene: 9. The CDR3 is 15 amino acids.

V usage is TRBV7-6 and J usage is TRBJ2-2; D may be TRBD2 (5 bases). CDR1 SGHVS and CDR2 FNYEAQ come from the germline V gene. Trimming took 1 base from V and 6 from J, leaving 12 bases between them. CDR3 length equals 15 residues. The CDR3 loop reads CASSLGGSGAGELFF. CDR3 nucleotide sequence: TGTGCCAGCAGCTTAGGTGGGAGTGGCGCCGGGGAGCTGTTTTTT.

The CDR3 DNA is TGTGCCTGGAGCCTGGACAGGGGACTTTACAATGAGCAGTTCTTC. It codes for CAWSLDRGLYNEQFF. This chain joins TRBV30 and TRBJ2-1; TRBD1 agrees at 9 bases. The CDR3 consists of 15 residues. Germline loops: CDR1 GTSNPN, CDR2 SVGIG (reference sequence). The trim removed 3 bases at V and 4 bases at J, leaving 7 bases unmatched. Combining the CDR3 with reference TRBV30 and TRBJ2-1 gives the whole variable domain SQTIHQWPATLVQPVGSPLSLECTVEGTSNPNLYWYRQAAGRGLQLLFYSVGIGQISSEVPQNLSASRPQDRQFILSSKKLLLSDSGFYLCAWSLDRGLYNEQFFGPGTRLTVL.